The 12 T cell receptor beta chains in this list originate from one sample, sequenced in a study of PD-1 blockade in classical Hodgkin lymphoma. Method: immunoSEQ multiplex PCR; TCRdb's copy keeps in-frame clones and lacks some. The sample includes about 50,000 clones, approximately 73% of them seen just once. Patients all relapsed after autologous stem cell transplantation, and there was variation in brentuximab vedotin exposure. The specimen comprised peripheral blood mononuclear cells (PBMCs), sampled at baseline. The source is a human donor with classical Hodgkin lymphoma.

The chain is built from TRBV7-6 and TRBJ2-5, with a weak D call TRBD2 (5 bases). Trimming took off 1 base at V and 9 bases at J, with 15 bases between the two ends. This CDR3 has 14 residues. Per germline, CDR1 SGHVS and CDR2 FNYEAQ. DNA of the CDR3: TGTGCCAGCAGCTTAGAGTGGGGAGAGGTGGCCCAGTACTTC. Translated: CASSLEWGEVAQYF.

J is TRBJ2-3 and V is TRBV19, with D hard to call. Trimming pared 3 bases from V and 2 bases from J, leaving 0 bases between. The germline V gene has CDR1 LNHDA and CDR2 SQIVND (reference sequence). CDR3 length: 11 amino acids. The CDR3 protein is CASSITDTQYF. CDR3 nucleotide sequence: TGTGCCAGTAGTATCACAGATACGCAGTATTTT.

The chain combines TRBV4-1 with TRBJ2-3, with 14 bases identical to TRBD2. CDR1 is MGHRA and CDR2 is YSYEKL in the germline V gene. The J segment lost 3 bases and the V segment lost 8 bases, leaving 16 bases of the junction unmatched. The CDR3 contains 19 residues. CDR3 residues: CASRHEFGTSGSRTDTQYF. The CDR3 region has the DNA TGCGCCAGCCGGCACGAGTTCGGGACTAGCGGGAGTCGGACAGATACGCAGTATTTT.

The genes are TRBV28 and TRBJ1-5; D call uncertain. The CDR3 has 12 residues. Germline CDR1 MDHEN, CDR2 SYDVKM. Trimming left V 6 bases short and J 8 bases short, with 11 bases between. Written as DNA, the CDR3 is TGTGCCAGCAGACTCCCCGGGGAGCCCCAGCATTTT. Translation: CASRLPGEPQHF.

The chain is built from TRBV30 and TRBJ1-1; 7 nucleotides agree with TRBD1. The junction had 14 bases not matched to a gene; V was cut back by 4 bases and J by 6 bases. Germline V CDR1 and CDR2: GTSNPN, SVGIG (reference sequence). CDR3 length: 15 residues. CDR3 sequence reads: CAWTRGTPYNAEAFF. DNA of the CDR3: TGTGCCTGGACCAGGGGGACCCCATACAACGCTGAAGCTTTCTTT.

This clone was observed a few times. The chain is built from TRBV12-5 and TRBJ2-7; no definite D call. Trimming removed 6 bases from V and 0 bases from J, with 15 bases in between. The CDR3 extends over 15 amino acids. Germline V gives CDR1 LGHNT, CDR2 FRNRAP. This CDR3 reads CASGETGWSSYEQYF. In nucleotides, the CDR3 is TGTGCTAGTGGCGAGACTGGGTGGAGCTCCTACGAGCAGTACTTC.

This chain links TRBV7-9 with TRBJ1-1, with TRBD1 as a possible D gene (5 bases). Per germline, CDR1 SEHNR and CDR2 FQNEAQ (reference sequence). The germline V and J ends were trimmed by 3 bases and 6 bases, with 17 bases remaining between them. CDR3 size: 15 residues. The CDR3 region is CASSFSSGWGAEAFF. The DNA for the CDR3 is TGTGCCAGCAGCTTCTCCTCAGGATGGGGCGCTGAAGCTTTCTTT.

Only a few counts were recorded for this clone. This rearrangement joins TRBV28 to TRBJ1-1; TRBD1 aligns across 8 bases. Germline V gene sequence: CDR1 MDHEN, CDR2 SYDVKM. The CDR3 length is 16 residues. Trimming removed 3 bases from V and 4 bases from J; junction bases left unmatched: 10. CDR3: CASSFPLRGLGTEAFF. The CDR3 DNA is TGTGCCAGCAGTTTTCCCCTCAGGGGGCTAGGCACTGAAGCTTTCTTT.

This clone was observed a handful of times. The genes are TRBV19 and TRBJ1-5, with 9 nucleotides matching TRBD1. V was pared by 3 bases and J by 2 bases, with 2 bases of the junction left unmatched. Per germline, CDR1 LNHDA and CDR2 SQIVND (reference sequence). The CDR3 is 15 amino acids. CDR3 protein: CASSMRTGGNQPQHF. For the CDR3, the DNA is TGTGCCAGTAGTATGAGGACAGGGGGCAATCAGCCCCAGCATTTT.

The chain recombines TRBV6-1 with TRBJ2-2; D is unclear. Germline V lookup: CDR1 MNHNS, CDR2 SASEGT. Trimming stripped 7 bases from V and 3 bases from J, with 9 bases between. This CDR3 is built from 13 residues. CDR3 in amino acids: CASTLSYTGELFF. The CDR3 region has the DNA TGTGCCAGCACCCTCTCATACACCGGGGAGCTGTTTTTT.

The chain joins TRBV5-4 to TRBJ2-5; perhaps D is TRBD1 or TRBD2 (7 bases each). The length of the CDR3 is 18 residues. CDR1 is SGHNT, CDR2 YYREEE, per germline (reference sequence). V lost 7 bases and J 2 bases, leaving 27 bases between the germline ends. The DNA of the CDR3 is TGTGCCAGCTCCCAGGGGGGCAGAGGGAGGGCTGGTCAAGAGACCCAGTACTTC. This sequence encodes CASSQGGRGRAGQETQYF.

This sequence joins TRBV2 and TRBJ2-1, with 8 nucleotides matching TRBD2. V shed 5 bases and J 8 bases; nucleotides not matched to a gene: 8. The CDR3 has 14 residues. Germline loops: CDR1 SNHLY, CDR2 FYNNEI. CDR3 nucleotide sequence: TGTGCCAGCAGTTGGTCTAGCGGGCTCTATGAGCAGTTCTTC. This translates into CASSWSSGLYEQFF.